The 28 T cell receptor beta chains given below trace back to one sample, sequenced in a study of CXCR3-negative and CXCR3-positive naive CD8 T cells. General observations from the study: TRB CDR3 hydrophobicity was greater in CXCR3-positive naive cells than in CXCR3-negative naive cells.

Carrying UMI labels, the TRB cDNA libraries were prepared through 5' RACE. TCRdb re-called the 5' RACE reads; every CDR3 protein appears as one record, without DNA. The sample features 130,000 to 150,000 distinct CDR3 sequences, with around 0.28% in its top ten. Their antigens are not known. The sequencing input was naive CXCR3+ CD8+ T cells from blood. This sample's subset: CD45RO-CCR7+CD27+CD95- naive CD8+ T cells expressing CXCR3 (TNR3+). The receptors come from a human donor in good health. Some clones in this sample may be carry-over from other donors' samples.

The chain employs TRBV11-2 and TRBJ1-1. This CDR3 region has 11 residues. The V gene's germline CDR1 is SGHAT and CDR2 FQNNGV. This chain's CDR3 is CASSLEANAFF.

The CDR3 loop is CASSLGADSEYYEQYF. The rearrangement uses TRBV5-8 and TRBJ2-7; without DNA, the TCRdb call of TRBD1 cannot be checked. Germline V gene sequence: CDR1 SGHTS, CDR2 YDEGEE. The CDR3 totals 16 residues.

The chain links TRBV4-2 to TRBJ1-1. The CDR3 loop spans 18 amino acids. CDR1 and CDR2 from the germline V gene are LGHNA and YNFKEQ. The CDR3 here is CASSQVEGRTSMNTEAFF.

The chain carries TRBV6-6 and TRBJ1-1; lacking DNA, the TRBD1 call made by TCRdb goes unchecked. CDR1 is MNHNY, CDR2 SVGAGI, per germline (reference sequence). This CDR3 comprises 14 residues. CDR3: CASSYPPDGTEAFF.

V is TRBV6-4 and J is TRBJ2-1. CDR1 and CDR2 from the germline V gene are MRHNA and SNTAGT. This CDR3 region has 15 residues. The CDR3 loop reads CASSDSAESYNEQFF.

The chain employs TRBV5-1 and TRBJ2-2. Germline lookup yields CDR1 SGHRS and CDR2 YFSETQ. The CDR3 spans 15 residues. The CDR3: CASSPGGGDTGELFF.

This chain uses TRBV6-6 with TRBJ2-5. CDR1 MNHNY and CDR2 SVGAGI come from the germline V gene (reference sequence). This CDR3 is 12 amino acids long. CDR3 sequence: CASRNPQETQYF.

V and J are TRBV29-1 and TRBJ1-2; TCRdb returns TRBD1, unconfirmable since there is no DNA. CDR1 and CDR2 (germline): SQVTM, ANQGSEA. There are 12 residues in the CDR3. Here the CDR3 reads CSVEGNWDGYTF. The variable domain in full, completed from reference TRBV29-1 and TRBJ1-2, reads SAVISQKPSRDICQRGTSLTIQCQVDSQVTMMFWYRQQPGQSLTLIATANQGSEATYESGFVIDKFPISRPNLTFSTLTVSNMSPEDSSIYLCSVEGNWDGYTFGSGTRLTVV.

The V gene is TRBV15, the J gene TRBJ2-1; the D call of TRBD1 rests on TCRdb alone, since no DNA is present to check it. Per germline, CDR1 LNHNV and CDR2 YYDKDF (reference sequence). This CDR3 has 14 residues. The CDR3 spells CATSRKPGNNEQFF.

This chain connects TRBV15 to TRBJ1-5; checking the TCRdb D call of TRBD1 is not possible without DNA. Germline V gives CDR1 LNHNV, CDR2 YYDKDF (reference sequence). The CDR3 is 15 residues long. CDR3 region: CATSSRAYSNQPQHF.

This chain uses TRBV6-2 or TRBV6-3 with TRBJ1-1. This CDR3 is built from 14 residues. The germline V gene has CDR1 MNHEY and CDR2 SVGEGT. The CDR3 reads CASNPGWGITEAFF.

CDR3 sequence: CSVVKGPSEAFF. J is TRBJ1-1 and V is TRBV29-1; TCRdb's assignment of TRBD1 cannot be checked, as there is no DNA. Germline V CDR1 and CDR2: SQVTM, ANQGSEA. The CDR3 extends over 12 amino acids.

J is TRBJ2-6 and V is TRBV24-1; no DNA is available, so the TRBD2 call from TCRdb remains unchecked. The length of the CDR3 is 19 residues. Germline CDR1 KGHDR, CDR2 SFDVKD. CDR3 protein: CATKDWAPEGLSGANVLTF.

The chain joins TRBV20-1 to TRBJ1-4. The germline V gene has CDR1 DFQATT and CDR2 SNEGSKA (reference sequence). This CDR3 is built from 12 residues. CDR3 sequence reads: CSARDWSGKLFF.

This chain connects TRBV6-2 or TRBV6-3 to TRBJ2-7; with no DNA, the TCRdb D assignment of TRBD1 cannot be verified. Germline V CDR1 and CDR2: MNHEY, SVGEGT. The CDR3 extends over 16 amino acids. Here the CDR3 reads CASSYGTGILSYEQYF.

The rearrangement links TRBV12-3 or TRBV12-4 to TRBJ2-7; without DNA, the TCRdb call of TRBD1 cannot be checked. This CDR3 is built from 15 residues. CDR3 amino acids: CAIRLVGQGADEQYF.

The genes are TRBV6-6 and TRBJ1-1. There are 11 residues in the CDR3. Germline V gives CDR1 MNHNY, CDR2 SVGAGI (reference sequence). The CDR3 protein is CASSLATEAFF.

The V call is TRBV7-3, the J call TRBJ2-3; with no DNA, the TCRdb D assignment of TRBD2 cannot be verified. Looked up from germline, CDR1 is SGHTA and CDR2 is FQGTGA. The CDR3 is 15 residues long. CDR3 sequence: CASSAGTSSTDTQYF.

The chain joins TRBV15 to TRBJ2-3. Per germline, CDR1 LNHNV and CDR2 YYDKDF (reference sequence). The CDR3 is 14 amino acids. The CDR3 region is CATSSTPFTDTQYF.

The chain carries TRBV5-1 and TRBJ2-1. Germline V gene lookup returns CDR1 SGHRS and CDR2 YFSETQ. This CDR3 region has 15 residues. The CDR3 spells CASSLGLNSYNEQFF.

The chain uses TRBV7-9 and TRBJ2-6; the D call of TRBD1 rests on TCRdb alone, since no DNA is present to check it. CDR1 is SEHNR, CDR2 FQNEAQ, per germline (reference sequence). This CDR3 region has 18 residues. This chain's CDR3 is CASSKPGQDYSGANVLTF. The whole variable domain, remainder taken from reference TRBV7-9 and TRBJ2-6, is DTGVSQNPRHKITKRGQNVTFRCDPISEHNRLYWYRQTLGQGPEFLTYFQNEAQLEKSRLLSDRFSAERPKGSFSTLEIQRTEQGDSAMYLCASSKPGQDYSGANVLTFGAGSRLTVL.

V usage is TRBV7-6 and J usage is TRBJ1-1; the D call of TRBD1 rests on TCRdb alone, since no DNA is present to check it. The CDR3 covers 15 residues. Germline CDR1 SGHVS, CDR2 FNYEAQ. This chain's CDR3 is CASSLEPGQSTEAFF.

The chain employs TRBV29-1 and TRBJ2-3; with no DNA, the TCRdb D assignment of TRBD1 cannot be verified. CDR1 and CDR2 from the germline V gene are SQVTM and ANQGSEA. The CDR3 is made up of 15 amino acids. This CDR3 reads CSYFGGGKDTDTQYF.

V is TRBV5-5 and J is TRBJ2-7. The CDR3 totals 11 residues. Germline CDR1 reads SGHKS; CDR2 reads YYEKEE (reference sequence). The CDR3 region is CASVVGYEQYF. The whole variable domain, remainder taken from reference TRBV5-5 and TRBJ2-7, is DAGVTQSPTHLIKTRGQQVTLRCSPISGHKSVSWYQQVLGQGPQFIFQYYEKEERGRGNFPDRFSARQFPNYSSELNVNALLLGDSALYLCASVVGYEQYFGPGTRLTVT.

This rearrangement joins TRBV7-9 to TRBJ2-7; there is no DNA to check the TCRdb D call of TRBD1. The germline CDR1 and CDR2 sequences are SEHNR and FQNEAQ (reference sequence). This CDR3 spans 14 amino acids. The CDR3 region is CASSSGQGRYEQYF.

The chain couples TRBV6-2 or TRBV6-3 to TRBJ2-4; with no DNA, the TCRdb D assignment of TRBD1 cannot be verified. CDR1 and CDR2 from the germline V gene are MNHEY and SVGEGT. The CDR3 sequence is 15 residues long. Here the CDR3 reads CASSYSRDLENIQYF.

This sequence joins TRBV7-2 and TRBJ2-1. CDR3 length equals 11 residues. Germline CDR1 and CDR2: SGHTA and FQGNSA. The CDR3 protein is CASSPRNEQFF.

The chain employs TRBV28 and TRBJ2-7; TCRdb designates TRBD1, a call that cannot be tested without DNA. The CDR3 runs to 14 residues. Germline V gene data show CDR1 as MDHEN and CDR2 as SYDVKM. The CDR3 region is CASSPQGWSYEQYF.